The T cell receptor beta chain under discussion was sequenced for a study of beta chain features in type 1 diabetes. Study-wide context: Cells sorted and examined across all samples totaled 90 million to 120 million. Overall study findings and caveats: Compared with healthy donors, patients appeared to share more similar naive, central memory and regulatory TCRB repertoires. PCR may have favored shorter templates equally in patients and controls.

What was sequenced were expressed TCRB transcripts, since all of the isolated RNA had been reverse transcribed. Generated by immunoSEQ multiplex PCR, the TCRdb table keeps only in-frame clones and is missing some. In the table there are about 900,000 clones, roughly a sixth of which are singletons. CD4+ naive, central memory, regulatory and stem cell-like memory cells were sorted via CD45RO/CCR7/CD25/CD127/CD95/CD27. This clone came up a few times. Its matching antigen is unknown. This CDR3 is 15 amino acids long. Germline loops: CDR1 SGHRS, CDR2 YFSETQ. V lost 0 bases, J lost 3 bases, and 13 bases lay in between.

The sequencing input was naive CD4+ T cells from blood. This TCR was recovered from a woman aged 18-29 years in good health. This sequence joins TRBV5-1 and TRBJ2-7; perhaps D is TRBD1 or TRBD2 (5 bases each). The CDR3: CASSLGTGTIYEQYF. The CDR3 nucleotides read TGCGCCAGCAGCTTGGGTACCGGGACCATCTACGAGCAGTACTTC.